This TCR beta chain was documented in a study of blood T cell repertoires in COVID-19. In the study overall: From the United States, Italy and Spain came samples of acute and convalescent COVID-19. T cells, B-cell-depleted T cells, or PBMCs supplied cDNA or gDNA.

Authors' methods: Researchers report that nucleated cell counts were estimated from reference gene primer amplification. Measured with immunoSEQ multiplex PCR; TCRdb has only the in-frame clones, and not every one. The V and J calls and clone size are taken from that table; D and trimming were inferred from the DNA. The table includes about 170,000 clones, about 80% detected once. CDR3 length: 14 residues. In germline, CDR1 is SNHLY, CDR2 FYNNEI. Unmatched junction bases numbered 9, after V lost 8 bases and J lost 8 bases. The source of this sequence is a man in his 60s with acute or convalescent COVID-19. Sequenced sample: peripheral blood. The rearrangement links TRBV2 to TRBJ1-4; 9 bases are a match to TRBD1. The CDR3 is CASGLQGAGEKLFF. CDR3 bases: TGTGCCAGCGGCTTACAGGGGGCGGGGGAAAAACTGTTTTTT.